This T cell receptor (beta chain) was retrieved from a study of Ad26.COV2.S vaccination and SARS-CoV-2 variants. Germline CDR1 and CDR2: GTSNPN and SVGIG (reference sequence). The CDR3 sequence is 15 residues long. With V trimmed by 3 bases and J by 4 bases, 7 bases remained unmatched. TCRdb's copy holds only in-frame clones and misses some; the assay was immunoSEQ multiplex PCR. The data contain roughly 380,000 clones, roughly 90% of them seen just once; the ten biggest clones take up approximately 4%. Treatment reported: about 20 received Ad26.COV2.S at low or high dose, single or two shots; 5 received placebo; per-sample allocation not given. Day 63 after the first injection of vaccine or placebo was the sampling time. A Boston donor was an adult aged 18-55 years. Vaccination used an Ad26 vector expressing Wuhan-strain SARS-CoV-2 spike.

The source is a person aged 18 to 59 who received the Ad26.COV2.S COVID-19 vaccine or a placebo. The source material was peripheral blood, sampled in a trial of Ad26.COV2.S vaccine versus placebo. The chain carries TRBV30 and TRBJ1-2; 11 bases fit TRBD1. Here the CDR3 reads CAWREDRGLFYGYTF. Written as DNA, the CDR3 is TGTGCCTGGAGGGAGGACAGGGGGCTTTTCTATGGCTACACCTTC.